The clone carrying this TCR beta chain was seen ten or more times. Using its own MiXCR run on the PCR reads, TCRdb lists one record per CDR3 protein. The table lists about 300,000 distinct CDR3 sequences, over 20% of them singletons. This sample was taken from a study of molecular identifiers for immune sequencing clone quantification. Germline V gene data show CDR1 as MNHEY and CDR2 as SVGAGI. Trimming removed 2 bases from V and 1 base from J, with 6 bases in between. CDR3 length: 14 amino acids. Sequenced input: naive CD8+ T cells from blood, with Jurkat cell RNA spiked in. The subset: FACS-sorted CD8+CD4-CCR7+CD45RA+ naive T cells. This sequence joins TRBV6-5 and TRBJ1-5; TRBD1 is a possible D gene (6 bases). This TCR was recovered from a human donor in good health. Some libraries in this study had Jurkat cell RNA spiked in. CDR3 region: CASSYRGSNQPQHF. As DNA, the CDR3 is TGTGCCAGCAGTTACAGGGGGAGCAATCAGCCCCAGCATTTT.